Shown below are 27 T cell receptor beta chains from a single sample sequenced in a study of blood T cells in healthy people across ages. The second PCR ran roughly 7 to 11 cycles with a sample-barcoded 5' primer and J-beta primers. From the 5' RACE reads, TCRdb called clonotypes with MiXCR, one entry per CDR3 protein. The table shows some 900,000 distinct CDR3 sequences, with roughly 48% occurring only once. Sequenced material: blood. These receptors originate from a man aged 25 to 40 in good health.

The chain links TRBV20-1 to TRBJ2-1, with a tentative D call TRBD2 (6 bases). The CDR3 consists of 13 residues. In germline, CDR1 is DFQATT, CDR2 SNEGSKA (reference sequence). With 3 bases removed from V and 8 bases from J, the gap between germline ends came to 14 bases. DNA of the CDR3: TGCAGTGCTAGTAATCCAGCGGGCTATGAGCAGTTCTTC. Protein product: CSASNPAGYEQFF.

V gene TRBV6-5 combines with J gene TRBJ1-4; D gene uncertain. V lost 4 bases and J 0 bases, leaving 9 bases between the germline ends. CDR1 and CDR2 (germline): MNHEY, SVGAGI. The CDR3 consists of 15 residues. The CDR3 sequence is CASSSDTATNEKLFF. In DNA form, the CDR3 reads TGTGCCAGCAGTTCCGACACGGCAACTAATGAAAAACTGTTTTTT.

J is TRBJ2-7 and V is TRBV12-3 or TRBV12-4; 8 bases match TRBD1. V shed 3 bases, J shed 0 bases, and the junction held 13 bases outside the gene matches. The CDR3 covers 18 residues. The CDR3 region has the DNA TGTGCCAGCAGTTTCGGGACAGGATATGAGGGGTCCTCCTACGAGCAGTACTTC. It translates to CASSFGTGYEGSSYEQYF.

A few counts support this clonotype. The rearrangement joins TRBV20-1 to TRBJ2-7; perhaps TRBD2 as D (5 bases). Deletions cut 2 bases from V and 0 bases from J, with 8 bases between. Germline CDR1 reads DFQATT; CDR2 reads SNEGSKA (reference sequence). The CDR3 contains 13 residues. CDR3 sequence: CSARLGSSYEQYF. CDR3 in DNA: TGCAGTGCTAGACTTGGGAGCTCCTACGAGCAGTACTTC.

The chain links TRBV11-2 to TRBJ2-5; 16 bases are shared with TRBD2. The last part of the DNA fits TRBJ2-7 better; the J call may be wrong. Germline V gives CDR1 SGHAT, CDR2 FQNNGV. This CDR3 region has 20 residues. The CDR3 loop is CASSLARTGTSGGAFYEQYF. Here the CDR3 DNA reads TGTGCCAGCAGCTTAGCCCGAACCGGGACTAGCGGGGGGGCTTTTTACGAGCAGTACTTC.

V usage is TRBV6-2 or TRBV6-3 and J usage is TRBJ2-1; TRBD1 matches 9 bases. The ends lost 8 bases at V and 3 bases at J; junction bases unmatched: 17. Germline lookup yields CDR1 MNHEY and CDR2 SVGEGT. CDR3 length: 18 amino acids. The CDR3 DNA reads TGTGCCAGCTTAAACCTCCGGGACAGGGCCCGCTTCTACAATGAGCAGTTCTTC. Residues: CASLNLRDRARFYNEQFF.

V and J are TRBV27 and TRBJ2-1; 11 bases are a match to TRBD2. J gave up 3 bases and V 0 bases, and 7 bases lay outside the gene matches. Germline assignment: CDR1 MNHEY and CDR2 SMNVEV (reference sequence). The CDR3 runs to 18 residues. The CDR3 sequence is CASSLSGLAGSYYNEQFF. The CDR3 DNA reads TGTGCCAGCAGTTTATCAGGACTAGCGGGTTCCTACTACAATGAGCAGTTCTTC.

The chain employs TRBV2 and TRBJ2-2, with D uncertain. Trimming removed 4 bases from V and 2 bases from J, with 5 bases in between. Germline loops: CDR1 SNHLY, CDR2 FYNNEI. The CDR3 sequence is 13 residues long. DNA of the CDR3: TGTGCCAGCAGTGGATCAAACACCGGGGAGCTGTTTTTT. It codes for CASSGSNTGELFF.

V and J are TRBV20-1 and TRBJ2-2; D possibly uses TRBD1 or TRBD2 (7 bases each). The germline V gene has CDR1 DFQATT and CDR2 SNEGSKA (reference sequence). This CDR3 has 17 amino acids. The V and J ends lost 5 bases and 4 bases respectively, with 23 bases between them. The CDR3 protein is CSAGSPRGGGITGELFF. The CDR3 bases are TGCAGTGCTGGTTCCCCCAGGGGGGGCGGAATCACCGGGGAGCTGTTTTTT.

The rearrangement uses TRBV20-1 and TRBJ2-3, with D tentatively TRBD1 or TRBD2 (6 bases each). The V end lost 6 bases, the J end lost 4 bases, and 20 bases lay between the germline ends. This CDR3 is built from 15 residues. Germline V gene sequence: CDR1 DFQATT, CDR2 SNEGSKA (reference sequence). The DNA for the CDR3 is TGCAGTGCCCCCCCAGGAACGGGGGCGGCAGATACGCAGTATTTT. Translated: CSAPPGTGAADTQYF.

In its sample, this clonotype was seen a few times. CDR3 coding DNA: TGTGCCAGCAGGCGGACGGGACCCTCTCAAGAGACCCAGTACTTC. Translating gives CASRRTGPSQETQYF. This chain links TRBV11-2 with TRBJ2-5, with D tentatively TRBD1 or TRBD2 (5 bases each). Germline CDR1 reads SGHAT; CDR2 reads FQNNGV. This CDR3 comprises 15 residues. Trimming removed 6 bases at V and 2 bases at J, with 16 bases between.

J is TRBJ2-7 and V is TRBV21-1; the DNA was not used to check the table's D call, TRBD2. TRBV21-1 is tagged as a pseudogene. The CDR3 sequence is 15 residues long. This CDR3 is CASTSGTSGNYEQYF. DNA of the CDR3: TGTGCCAGCACATCAGGGACTAGCGGGAACTACGAGCAGTACTTC.

This clonotype was counted a few times. The gene calls are TRBV7-9 and TRBJ2-7; D gene uncertain. CDR3 length: 13 residues. CDR1 is SEHNR and CDR2 is FQNEAQ in the germline V gene (reference sequence). Trimming shortened V by 5 bases and J by 4 bases, and 12 bases separated the two germline ends. The chain's CDR3 is CASSRPSFYEQYF. CDR3 nucleotide sequence: TGTGCCAGCAGCCGGCCAAGCTTTTACGAGCAGTACTTC.

The CDR3 is CASSPGRRDYGYTF. The CDR3 DNA is TGTGCCAGCAGCCCGGGCCGGCGGGACTATGGCTACACCTTC. This sequence joins TRBV11-1 and TRBJ1-2; D not certain. Between the trimmed V and J ends, which lost 5 bases and 3 bases, there was a span of 13 bases. Germline V CDR1 and CDR2: SGHAT, FQDESV (reference sequence). The CDR3 is 14 residues long. Complete variable domain (other parts from reference TRBV11-1 and TRBJ1-2): EAEVAQSPRYKITEKSQAVAFWCDPISGHATLYWYRQILGQGPELLVQFQDESVVDDSQLPKDRFSAERLKGVDSTLKIQPAELGDSAMYLCASSPGRRDYGYTFGSGTRLTVV.

The chain combines TRBV18 with TRBJ1-1; no reliable D call. CDR3 size: 16 residues. The germline gives CDR1 KGHSH, CDR2 LQKENI. The V end lost 0 bases, the J end lost 1 base, and 12 bases lay between the germline ends. CDR3 loop: CASSPPNKAANTEAFF. The DNA of the CDR3 is TGTGCCAGCTCACCACCGAACAAGGCGGCGAACACTGAAGCTTTCTTT.

Worth noting for this clonotype: One end of the junction is discordant with germline, which a read error may explain. This chain links TRBV30 with TRBJ2-7, with D possibly TRBD2 on 5 matching bases. The CDR3 has 11 amino acids. The germline V gene encodes CDR1 GTSNPN and CDR2 SVGIG (reference sequence). CDR3 loop: CAGSVAYEQYF. The CDR3 DNA is TGTGCCGGGAGTGTGGCCTACGAGCAGTACTTC.

The rearrangement links TRBV20-1 to TRBJ2-2; weak D call: TRBD1 (5 bases). V was pared by 0 bases and J by 8 bases, with 13 bases between. Per the germline V gene, CDR1 is DFQATT and CDR2 is SNEGSKA (reference sequence). The CDR3 runs 14 residues. The CDR3 here is CSARDPRASGELFF. CDR3 coding DNA: TGCAGTGCTAGAGATCCCAGGGCAAGTGGGGAGCTGTTTTTT.

V usage is TRBV29-1 and J usage is TRBJ2-7; D remains ambiguous. Per germline, CDR1 SQVTM and CDR2 ANQGSEA. The V end was cut by 5 bases, the J end by 4 bases, with 9 bases between. The CDR3 extends over 11 amino acids. CDR3 DNA: TGCAGCGTTAAGTGGGTGTACGAGCAGTACTTC. Protein sequence: CSVKWVYEQYF.

The sample holds one count of this clonotype. The J gene is TRBJ2-7, the V gene TRBV6-1; 7 nucleotides line up with TRBD1. The J call may be mistaken, given a closer DNA end match to TRBJ2-4. The CDR3 has 16 residues. Germline assignment: CDR1 MNHNS and CDR2 SASEGT. The CDR3 is CASSSGQDGTKNIQYF. CDR3 coding DNA: TGTGCCAGCAGCTCTGGACAGGATGGGACCAAAAACATTCAGTACTTC.

The V call is TRBV10-2, the J call TRBJ2-1, with 11 bases lining up with TRBD2. Germline CDR1 WSHSY, CDR2 SAAADI. CDR3 size: 14 residues. The V and J ends lost 6 bases and 7 bases, in that order; junction bases with no gene match: 5. Here the CDR3 reads CASSRLAGLNEQFF. CDR3 bases: TGCGCCAGCAGCAGACTAGCGGGGTTAAATGAGCAGTTCTTC.

The V call is TRBV6-5, the J call TRBJ1-4; TRBD1 might be the D (5 bases). Trimming pared 9 bases from V and 4 bases from J, leaving 12 bases between. Germline V gives CDR1 MNHEY, CDR2 SVGAGI. The CDR3 is 13 residues long. The CDR3 loop reads CARDGTLNEKLFF. The CDR3 DNA reads TGTGCCAGAGACGGGACCCTTAATGAAAAACTGTTTTTT.

CDR3 in amino acids: CASSVGVARRQETQYF. In DNA, the CDR3 is TGTGCCAGCAGCGTAGGGGTGGCGAGACGCCAAGAGACCCAGTACTTC. This sequence joins TRBV9 and TRBJ2-5; D is unclear. From germline, CDR1 is SGDLS and CDR2 YYNGEE. The ends were cut back, 0 bases at V and 1 base at J, with 13 bases in the middle. The CDR3 length is 16 residues.

V gene TRBV5-1 combines with J gene TRBJ2-7; 10 bases agree with TRBD1. The CDR3 is made up of 14 amino acids. Germline V gives CDR1 SGHRS, CDR2 YFSETQ. Trimming removed 3 bases from V and 4 bases from J; junction bases left unmatched: 4. CDR3 protein: CASSSGTGEYEQYF. As DNA, the CDR3 is TGCGCCAGCAGCTCCGGGACAGGGGAATACGAGCAGTACTTC.

The chain joins TRBV7-2 to TRBJ1-4; D is unresolved. The CDR3 covers 15 residues. V lost 2 bases to trimming and J lost 3 bases, with 10 bases between them. CDR1 and CDR2 from the germline V gene are SGHTA and FQGNSA. CDR3 residues: CASSLNGLPNEKLFF. CDR3 bases: TGTGCCAGCAGCTTAAACGGTCTTCCTAATGAAAAACTGTTTTTT.

V gene TRBV3-1 combines with J gene TRBJ2-1; D is unclear. The ends were cut back, 1 base at V and 7 bases at J, with 11 bases in the middle. Germline-derived CDR1 and CDR2 are LGHDT and YNNKEL (reference sequence). CDR3 size: 14 residues. The CDR3 protein is CASSQGQRGNEQFF. The CDR3 DNA reads as TGTGCCAGCAGCCAAGGGCAACGTGGGAATGAGCAGTTCTTC.

The chain is built from TRBV6-5 and TRBJ2-1, with TRBD2 matching over 15 bases. The ends lost 4 bases at V and 13 bases at J; junction bases unmatched: 8. CDR3 length: 15 residues. CDR1 and CDR2 (germline): MNHEY, SVGAGI. DNA of the CDR3: TGTGCCAGCAGTTCCGGACTAGCGGGGGGGCTTGGACAGTTCTTC. This encodes CASSSGLAGGLGQFF.

This chain uses TRBV11-3 with TRBJ2-4; 11 bases fit TRBD2. J was trimmed by 4 bases and V by 11 bases; bases with no gene match: 13. Germline lookup yields CDR1 SGHNT and CDR2 YENEEA. This CDR3 is built from 16 residues. The CDR3 DNA sequence: TGTGCCGGCACCACGGGGGGGACTAGCGGAAAAAACATTCAGTACTTC. Translating it yields CAGTTGGTSGKNIQYF.